The 20 T cell receptor beta chains reported below all come from one sample, sequenced in a study of T cell responses to AZD1222 COVID-19 vaccine listed by TCRdb under 2021. The time point label on this specimen signifies: about 28 days (+/-7) after the second vaccine dose. The library was made by the immunoSEQ multiplex PCR assay. The clones in this table, taken by TCRdb from immuneACCESS, are in-frame only. Not every clone is retained; where verified, under half of the shortfall comes from an unresolved V gene, and the cause of the rest is unknown. This sample is represented by about 86,000 clones; about nine tenths of them were singletons. The top ten constitute about 5.2% of the sample. The sample was peripheral blood, taken 28 days after the second AZD1222 dose. These receptors originate from an adult who received the AZD1222 COVID-19 vaccine.

The chain joins TRBV5-5 to TRBJ2-3, with a weak D call TRBD2 (6 bases). CDR3 length: 13 amino acids. Germline V gives CDR1 SGHKS, CDR2 YYEKEE (reference sequence). Trimming shortened V by 5 bases and J by 5 bases, and 12 bases separated the two germline ends. CDR3 in amino acids: CASRGLGGDTQYF. Written as DNA, the CDR3 is TGTGCCAGCAGAGGACTGGGGGGAGATACGCAGTATTTT.

The table lists this clone with a few counts. CDR3 loop: CASSTVRAMGTQYF. Here the CDR3 DNA reads TGTGCCAGCAGCACAGTCAGGGCGATGGGGACCCAGTACTTC. V gene TRBV9 combines with J gene TRBJ2-5; a possible D gene is TRBD1 (5 bases). This CDR3 region has 14 residues. Germline V lookup: CDR1 SGDLS, CDR2 YYNGEE. Trimming left V 4 bases short and J 7 bases short, with 17 bases between.

This clone was found once. In DNA form, the CDR3 reads TGTGCCAGCAGTGACCGGACAGGCGGCTTGGCTTTCTTT. Protein product: CASSDRTGGLAFF. The J gene is TRBJ1-1, the V gene TRBV12-3 or TRBV12-4, with 7 nucleotides matching TRBD1. CDR3 length equals 13 residues. Losses at the gene ends were 5 bases for V and 11 bases for J; bases not matched to a gene: 11.

The chain uses TRBV18 and TRBJ1-2, with D possibly TRBD1 on 5 matching bases. V lost 6 bases to trimming and J lost 6 bases, with 11 bases between them. Germline CDR1 KGHSH, CDR2 LQKENI. This CDR3 comprises 12 residues. The CDR3: CASSGGFNGYTF. The CDR3 region has the DNA TGTGCCAGCTCTGGGGGATTTAATGGCTACACCTTC.

The J gene is TRBJ2-3, the V gene TRBV4-3; 10 nucleotides line up with TRBD2. The CDR3 totals 18 residues. J was trimmed by 1 base and V by 0 bases; bases with no gene match: 7. Looked up from germline, CDR1 is LGHNA and CDR2 is YSLEER. The CDR3 protein is CASSQEGAGGPRTDTQYF. In DNA form, the CDR3 reads TGCGCCAGCAGCCAAGAAGGAGCGGGGGGGCCGCGCACAGATACGCAGTATTTT.

This chain uses TRBV30 with TRBJ2-3; 9 nucleotides align to TRBD2. V gave up 2 bases and J gave up 4 bases; unmatched junction bases: 4. The CDR3 has 14 amino acids. CDR1 and CDR2 from the germline V gene are GTSNPN and SVGIG (reference sequence). The CDR3 sequence is CAWSLVAGADTQYF. Written as DNA, the CDR3 is TGTGCCTGGAGTTTGGTAGCGGGGGCAGATACGCAGTATTTT.

The chain links TRBV7-3 to TRBJ2-1; weak D call: TRBD2 (5 bases). Germline assignment: CDR1 SGHTA and CDR2 FQGTGA. The CDR3 consists of 16 residues. With 4 bases removed from V and 2 bases from J, the gap between germline ends came to 15 bases. Here the CDR3 reads CASSSLPGKAYNEQFF. In nucleotides, the CDR3 is TGTGCCAGCAGCTCCCTCCCGGGGAAAGCCTACAATGAGCAGTTCTTC.

The chain is built from TRBV27 and TRBJ2-7; a weak D match, TRBD1 (7 bases). V gave up 3 bases and J gave up 3 bases, with 12 bases separating them. This CDR3 has 14 amino acids. Per germline, CDR1 MNHEY and CDR2 SMNVEV (reference sequence). The CDR3 region has the DNA TGTGCCAGCAGTTTCCAGGGGGGTTTCTACGAGCAGTACTTC. The encoded protein is CASSFQGGFYEQYF.

The rearrangement joins TRBV30 to TRBJ2-7; 9 bases map to TRBD1. The CDR3 runs to 14 residues. The J segment lost 1 base and the V segment lost 5 bases, leaving 6 bases of the junction unmatched. Germline CDR1 is GTSNPN and CDR2 is SVGIG (reference sequence). CDR3 in amino acids: CAWSGTGLSYEQYF. Written as DNA, the CDR3 is TGTGCCTGGTCAGGGACAGGGTTATCCTACGAGCAGTACTTC.

The rearrangement links TRBV27 to TRBJ1-5; 9 positions match TRBD1. This CDR3 spans 14 amino acids. Trimming took 5 bases from V and 5 from J; bases not matched to a gene: 4. Germline V lookup: CDR1 MNHEY, CDR2 SMNVEV (reference sequence). Here the CDR3 reads CASSKGQGDQPQHF. CDR3 sequence (DNA): TGTGCCAGCAGTAAGGGACAGGGTGATCAGCCCCAGCATTTT.

This chain connects TRBV5-4 to TRBJ1-6; D is possibly TRBD1 (5 bases). Per the germline V gene, CDR1 is SGHNT and CDR2 is YYREEE (reference sequence). The length of the CDR3 is 17 residues. V was cut by 5 bases and J by 4 bases, with 19 bases left in between. The CDR3 DNA sequence: TGTGCCAGCAGTGACGGGTCGATTGGGGGTTATAATTCACCCCTCCACTTT. It yields the protein CASSDGSIGGYNSPLHF.

The chain links TRBV27 to TRBJ2-2; no firm D call. There are 13 residues in the CDR3. CDR1 is MNHEY and CDR2 is SMNVEV in the germline V gene (reference sequence). The V and J ends lost 3 bases and 4 bases respectively, with 6 bases between them. CDR3 nucleotides: TGTGCCAGCAGTTTTCCGGGCACCGGGGAGCTGTTTTTT. Translation gives CASSFPGTGELFF.

This chain links TRBV9 with TRBJ1-2; D unclear. From germline, CDR1 is SGDLS and CDR2 YYNGEE. Trimming removed 1 base from V and 2 bases from J, with 9 bases in between. The CDR3 sequence is 14 residues long. The CDR3 loop is CASSVRDVNYGYTF. The DNA of the CDR3 is TGTGCCAGCAGCGTAAGGGATGTCAACTATGGCTACACCTTC.

This rearrangement joins TRBV28 to TRBJ2-5; 7 bases map to TRBD2. V dropped 5 bases and J dropped 0; count of bases not matched to a gene: 6. Germline-derived CDR1 and CDR2 are MDHEN and SYDVKM. This CDR3 has 15 amino acids. CDR3 DNA sequence: TGTGCCAGCAGTCTGCCGAGCGGGAACCAAGAGACCCAGTACTTC. Protein: CASSLPSGNQETQYF.

V is TRBV5-4 and J is TRBJ1-5, with D unresolved. Germline CDR1 is SGHNT and CDR2 is YYREEE (reference sequence). Between the trimmed V and J ends, which lost 0 bases and 5 bases, there was a span of 3 bases. The CDR3 covers 12 residues. CDR3 loop: CASSLGDQPQHF. DNA for the CDR3: TGTGCCAGCAGCTTGGGGGATCAGCCCCAGCATTTT.

V and J are TRBV7-8 and TRBJ1-4; D not resolved. V shed 8 bases and J shed 4 bases, with 11 bases lying between them. CDR3 length: 13 residues. The germline V gene encodes CDR1 SGHVS and CDR2 FQNEAQ. Written as DNA, the CDR3 is TGTGCCAGCGTAGGCGACGTTAATGAAAAACTGTTTTTT. This encodes CASVGDVNEKLFF.

Turning to this clone: Additional DNA sequences in this sample encode the identical CDR3. The CDR3 protein is CASSVVGNTGELFF. CDR3 nucleotide sequence: TGTGCCAGCAGCGTAGTGGGGAACACCGGGGAGCTGTTTTTT. V gene TRBV9 combines with J gene TRBJ2-2; D unclear. The CDR3 is made up of 14 amino acids. Trimming cost V 0 bases and J 1 base, with 4 bases left between them. Germline CDR1 reads SGDLS; CDR2 reads YYNGEE.

The chain has TRBV7-2 and TRBJ2-7; TRBD2 agrees at 11 bases. V trimming: 4 bases; J trimming: 7 bases; junction bases outside the gene matches: 9. The CDR3 length is 15 residues. Germline V gene sequence: CDR1 SGHTA, CDR2 FQGNSA. DNA for the CDR3: TGTGCCAGCAGCTCGGGACTAGCGGACCTTACGGAGCAGTACTTC. Translation: CASSSGLADLTEQYF.

The chain carries TRBV2 and TRBJ1-4; perhaps TRBD1 as D (6 bases). The V end was cut by 5 bases, the J end by 8 bases, with 21 bases between. The CDR3 is 16 residues long. Per the germline V gene, CDR1 is SNHLY and CDR2 is FYNNEI. The DNA for the CDR3 is TGTGCCAGCAGTCCCATTTCGACAGGCGGTGAGGAAAAACTGTTTTTT. The encoded protein is CASSPISTGGEEKLFF.

The DNA of the CDR3 is TGTGCCAGCAGCCTTATGAATCAGCCCCAGCATTTT. Translated: CASSLMNQPQHF. This rearrangement joins TRBV6-2 or TRBV6-3 to TRBJ1-5; D is undetermined. This CDR3 has 12 residues. Germline V gene data show CDR1 as MNHEY and CDR2 as SVGEGT. Trimming took 6 bases from V and 4 from J, leaving 7 bases between them.